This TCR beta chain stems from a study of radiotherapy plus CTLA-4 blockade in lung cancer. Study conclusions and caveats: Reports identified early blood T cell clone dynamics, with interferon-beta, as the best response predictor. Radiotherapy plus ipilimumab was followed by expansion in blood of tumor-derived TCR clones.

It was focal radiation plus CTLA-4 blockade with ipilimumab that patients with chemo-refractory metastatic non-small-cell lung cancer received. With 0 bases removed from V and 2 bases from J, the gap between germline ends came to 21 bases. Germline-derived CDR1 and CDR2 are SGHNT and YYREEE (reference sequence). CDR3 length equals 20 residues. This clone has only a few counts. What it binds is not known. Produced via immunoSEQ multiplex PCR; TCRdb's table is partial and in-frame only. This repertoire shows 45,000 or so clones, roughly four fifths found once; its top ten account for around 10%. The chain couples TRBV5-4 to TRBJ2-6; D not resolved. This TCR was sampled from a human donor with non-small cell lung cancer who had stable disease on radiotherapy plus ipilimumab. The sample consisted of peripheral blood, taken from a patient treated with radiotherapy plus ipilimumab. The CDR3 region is CASSLVRSSLGSAGANVLTF. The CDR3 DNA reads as TGTGCCAGCAGCTTGGTGAGATCCTCTTTGGGGTCGGCTGGGGCCAACGTCCTGACTTTC. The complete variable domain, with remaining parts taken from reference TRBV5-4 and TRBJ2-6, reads ETGVTQSPTHLIKTRGQQVTLRCSSQSGHNTVSWYQQALGQGPQFIFQYYREEENGRGNFPPRFSGLQFPNYSSELNVNALELDDSALYLCASSLVRSSLGSAGANVLTFGAGSRLTVL.